This TCR beta chain emerged from a study of cytomegalovirus exposure and HLA in healthy donors. The CDR3 covers 12 residues. Deletions cut 7 bases from V and 6 bases from J, with 13 bases between. CDR1 and CDR2 from the germline V gene are ENHRY and SYGVKD. The PCR used 60 Vbeta and 13 Jbeta primers. Per the study methods: In a later analysis, some 80 million unique TCR beta chains included roughly 11 million shared by two or more donors. Libraries were prepared by immunoSEQ multiplex PCR; TCRdb keeps only in-frame clonotypes and omits some of them. That table gives V, J and clone size, and the DNA gave D and trimming. The profile shows about 160,000 clones, 70% to 80% of them singletons. This clone has just one count.

V gene TRBV10-3 combines with J gene TRBJ2-7; D perhaps matches TRBD1 (6 bases). Sequencing used PBMCs. The receptor comes from a man aged 40-55 years in good health and CMV-seropositive. Written as DNA, the CDR3 is TGTGCCATCAAAGGCGACAGGAGCGAGCAGTACTTC. Translating it yields CAIKGDRSEQYF.